This T cell receptor beta chain was obtained from a study of blood T cells in healthy people across ages. Study at large: Template switching retrieved approximately one barcoded beta molecule for each two T cells. Broader study findings: Donor CMV status, an unknown factor, possibly confounded changes in expanded clonotypes.

A word on this clonotype: Its target is unknown.

The donors, all healthy, were Caucasians living in Russia, aged about 6 to 95. A sample-barcoded 5' primer and a J-beta primer mix were used in a second PCR of about 7 to 12 cycles. TCRdb itself ran the 5' RACE reads through MiXCR, one entry per CDR3 protein. The top ten hold about 22% of the sample, which has nearly 1 million distinct CDR3 sequences, roughly 51% seen once. The germline V gene encodes CDR1 SGHTA and CDR2 FQGNSA. The CDR3 covers 14 residues. The J segment lost 13 bases and the V segment lost 3 bases, leaving 9 bases of the junction unmatched. The clonotype was recovered from a woman aged 55-75 years in good health. Input material: blood. The chain uses TRBV7-2 and TRBJ2-1; TRBD1 matches at 10 bases. The CDR3 loop is CASSLDRGGETQFF. The CDR3 DNA sequence: TGTGCCAGCAGCTTGGACAGGGGGGGAGAGACCCAGTTCTTC.